This passage covers 22 T cell receptor beta chains from one sample sequenced in a study of Ad26.COV2.S vaccination and SARS-CoV-2 variants. This table comes from immunoSEQ multiplex PCR, and its TCRdb copy is limited to in-frame clones, with some not included. Of 300,000 to 350,000 clones in the sample, approximately 90% were seen once. Documented treatment: around 19 received Ad26.COV2.S at low or high dose, single or two shots; about 5 received placebo; per-sample allocation not given. After the first vaccine or placebo injection, samples were drawn on day 63. The source material was peripheral blood, sampled in a trial of Ad26.COV2.S vaccine versus placebo. These TCRs come from a person aged 18-65 years who received the Ad26.COV2.S COVID-19 vaccine or a placebo.

The genes are TRBV5-6 and TRBJ2-3; weak D call: TRBD2 (6 bases). V lost 4 bases and J lost 0, with 18 bases in between. Germline V gives CDR1 SGHDT, CDR2 YYEEEE. The length of the CDR3 is 17 residues. The CDR3 protein is CASSNSGRGTSTDTQYF. DNA for the CDR3: TGTGCCAGCAGCAACAGTGGGCGGGGAACTAGCACAGATACGCAGTATTTT.

This chain joins TRBV5-5 and TRBJ1-1, with a possible D match to TRBD1 (5 bases). This CDR3 spans 14 amino acids. Germline V CDR1 and CDR2: SGHKS, YYEKEE (reference sequence). Trimming removed 2 bases from V and 0 bases from J, with 8 bases in between. Here the CDR3 reads CASSFSGVNTEAFF. The CDR3 nucleotides read TGTGCCAGCAGCTTCTCGGGGGTGAACACTGAAGCTTTCTTT.

The chain combines TRBV18 with TRBJ1-1, with D possibly TRBD1 on 5 matching bases. Trimming left V 6 bases short and J 4 bases short, with 12 bases between. The CDR3 spans 13 residues. The germline gives CDR1 KGHSH, CDR2 LQKENI. The chain's CDR3 is CASSSSGGTEAFF. The CDR3 DNA follows: TGTGCCAGCTCGTCCTCGGGGGGCACTGAAGCTTTCTTT.

Remarks on this clone: In the same sample, other DNA sequences code for this CDR3. V and J are TRBV5-1 and TRBJ2-5; 13 nucleotides agree with TRBD2. The CDR3 runs 16 residues. Germline V gene data show CDR1 as SGHRS and CDR2 as YFSETQ. Trimming took 2 bases from V and 1 from J; bases not matched to a gene: 2. The CDR3 protein is CASSLLAGGPQETQYF. Here the CDR3 DNA reads TGCGCCAGCAGCTTACTAGCGGGAGGGCCCCAAGAGACCCAGTACTTC. Drawing the rest from reference TRBV5-1 and TRBJ2-5, the complete variable domain is KAGVTQTPRYLIKTRGQQVTLSCSPISGHRSVSWYQQTPGQGLQFLFEYFSETQRNKGNFPGRFSGRQFSNSRSEMNVSTLELGDSALYLCASSLLAGGPQETQYFGPGTRLLVL.

The genes are TRBV28 and TRBJ1-2; D uncertain. CDR1 is MDHEN, CDR2 SYDVKM, per germline. Trimming removed 6 bases at V and 4 bases at J, with 12 bases between. The CDR3 consists of 13 residues. The CDR3 spells CASSPDISYGYTF. For the CDR3, the DNA is TGTGCCAGCAGCCCGGATATATCCTATGGCTACACCTTC.

This chain uses TRBV19 with TRBJ2-1, with D perhaps TRBD1 or TRBD2 (6 bases each). Germline V gene lookup returns CDR1 LNHDA and CDR2 SQIVND (reference sequence). This CDR3 is 15 amino acids long. V lost 5 bases and J lost 7, with 18 bases in between. CDR3 loop: CASSPLVGAGNEQFF. CDR3 bases: TGTGCCAGTAGTCCCTTGGTGGGGGCGGGGAATGAGCAGTTCTTC.

This clone was seen a handful of times. V and J are TRBV10-1 and TRBJ2-2; D not certain. V lost 2 bases and J 5 bases, leaving 6 bases between the germline ends. The CDR3 is 13 residues long. Germline CDR1 and CDR2: WNHNN and SYGVQD (reference sequence). CDR3 DNA: TGCGCCAGCAGTGAGCCTGGGACCGGGGAGCTGTTTTTT. Translation: CASSEPGTGELFF.

This clone was seen a single time. The V call is TRBV29-1, the J call TRBJ2-3; 8 nucleotides agree with TRBD2. Looked up from germline, CDR1 is SQVTM and CDR2 is ANQGSEA. There are 15 residues in the CDR3. The trim removed 4 bases at V and 1 base at J, leaving 7 bases unmatched. CDR3 coding DNA: TGCAGCGTTGGGGGAAGCGGGGGACGCACAGATACGCAGTATTTT. Residues: CSVGGSGGRTDTQYF.

The CDR3 region is CASSQDNRPGNSREQFF. The CDR3 nucleotides are TGTGCCAGCAGCCAAGATAATCGGCCAGGGAATAGTCGGGAGCAGTTCTTC. This chain joins TRBV14 and TRBJ2-1, with a weak D call TRBD1 (5 bases). Trimming removed 0 bases from V and 10 bases from J, with 22 bases in between. Germline V lookup: CDR1 SGHDN, CDR2 FVKESK. The CDR3 loop spans 17 amino acids.

V and J are TRBV4-2 and TRBJ1-2; D is undetermined. The germline V and J ends were trimmed by 0 bases and 4 bases, with 15 bases remaining between them. This CDR3 has 16 amino acids. The germline gives CDR1 LGHNA, CDR2 YNFKEQ. CDR3 nucleotide sequence: TGTGCCAGCAGCCAAGAAGGTGGGTCAGCCAGCTATGGCTACACCTTC. It specifies CASSQEGGSASYGYTF.

The V call is TRBV2, the J call TRBJ1-1, with a possible D match to TRBD1 (6 bases). Trimming took off 6 bases at V and 3 bases at J, with 20 bases between the two ends. The germline gives CDR1 SNHLY, CDR2 FYNNEI. The CDR3 is 16 amino acids. In DNA, the CDR3 is TGTGCCAGCAGCTGGGACATCGGAGCTACTCACACTGAAGCTTTCTTT. It is translated as CASSWDIGATHTEAFF.

V usage is TRBV28 and J usage is TRBJ1-1, with D maybe TRBD1 (5 bases). V shed 4 bases and J shed 0 bases, with 15 bases lying between them. Germline V gives CDR1 MDHEN, CDR2 SYDVKM. The CDR3 has 16 residues. In DNA, the CDR3 is TGTGCCAGCAGTTCCGGGACGGAGCCTGTGAACACTGAAGCTTTCTTT. Translating gives CASSSGTEPVNTEAFF.

The rearrangement joins TRBV5-4 to TRBJ2-3; D gene unclear. V shed 0 bases and J shed 5 bases, with 10 bases lying between them. Germline V CDR1 and CDR2: SGHNT, YYREEE (reference sequence). The CDR3 extends over 14 amino acids. The CDR3 sequence: CASSLAGRGDTQYF. The CDR3 DNA reads TGTGCCAGCAGCTTGGCGGGCCGCGGAGATACGCAGTATTTT.

The chain links TRBV15 to TRBJ2-3; D may be TRBD2 (7 bases). V lost 0 bases and J lost 0, with 16 bases in between. Germline V CDR1 and CDR2: LNHNV, YYDKDF (reference sequence). The CDR3 is made up of 18 amino acids. The CDR3 nucleotides read TGTGCCACCAGCAGAGATTATATGGAGGGGGGGAGCACAGATACGCAGTATTTT. Protein: CATSRDYMEGGSTDTQYF.

The rearrangement joins TRBV7-3 to TRBJ2-2, with D perhaps matching TRBD1 (6 bases). V lost 2 bases, J lost 5 bases, and 18 bases lay in between. Germline-derived CDR1 and CDR2 are SGHTA and FQGTGA. The CDR3 is 17 amino acids. The CDR3 loop reads CASSLGNRAGETGELFF. The CDR3 coding sequence is TGTGCCAGCAGCTTAGGGAACAGGGCTGGGGAAACCGGGGAGCTGTTTTTT.

The sample holds one count of this clone. The genes are TRBV5-1 and TRBJ1-1, with D maybe TRBD1 (6 bases). Germline CDR1 and CDR2: SGHRS and YFSETQ. This CDR3 is built from 14 residues. V dropped 1 base and J dropped 5 bases, with 12 bases sitting between them. CDR3 in DNA: TGCGCCAGCAGCTTGTCGGGGGGCTGGACTGAAGCTTTCTTT. It is translated as CASSLSGGWTEAFF.

Here the CDR3 DNA reads TGTGCCAGCTCACCACCCCGGACTAGCGGAGACAATGAGCAGTTCTTC. It translates to CASSPPRTSGDNEQFF. The chain uses TRBV18 and TRBJ2-1; 10 bases agree with TRBD2. The junction had 4 bases not matched to a gene; V was cut back by 0 bases and J by 5 bases. CDR3 size: 16 residues. Germline V gives CDR1 KGHSH, CDR2 LQKENI.

The genes are TRBV3-1 (or the pseudogene TRBV3-2) and TRBJ2-1; maybe TRBD1 (6 bases). Germline CDR1 is LGHDT and CDR2 is YNNKEL (reference sequence). The V end was cut by 4 bases, the J end by 4 bases, with 14 bases between. The CDR3 is made up of 15 amino acids. Here the CDR3 reads CASSPRAGAYNEQFF. CDR3 nucleotides: TGTGCCAGCAGCCCCCGGGCAGGGGCATACAATGAGCAGTTCTTC.

In nucleotides, the CDR3 is TGTGCCAGCAGCCAAGAGACCGGTGATGGGCTGTTTTTT. It specifies CASSQETGDGLFF. This chain joins TRBV3-1 (or the pseudogene TRBV3-2) and TRBJ2-2; the D is unclear. The V end lost 0 bases, the J end lost 13 bases, and 12 bases lay between the germline ends. This CDR3 is 13 amino acids long. Looked up from germline, CDR1 is LGHDT and CDR2 is YNNKEL (reference sequence).

The chain recombines TRBV19 with TRBJ1-1, with D maybe TRBD1 (5 bases). The CDR3 totals 15 residues. V was clipped by 7 bases and J by 0 bases, with 15 bases between them. From germline, CDR1 is LNHDA and CDR2 SQIVND (reference sequence). The CDR3 bases are TGTGCCAGTACCTCGCAGGGACTTGTGAACACTGAAGCTTTCTTT. It specifies CASTSQGLVNTEAFF.

This rearrangement joins TRBV5-4 to TRBJ2-4; 7 nucleotides align to TRBD2. This CDR3 is 17 amino acids long. Trimming removed 2 bases from V and 6 bases from J; junction bases left unmatched: 14. Germline V gene sequence: CDR1 SGHNT, CDR2 YYREEE (reference sequence). The CDR3 is CASSFFYGRPYGNIQYF. DNA of the CDR3: TGTGCCAGCAGCTTTTTTTACGGGAGGCCTTATGGAAACATTCAGTACTTC. The full variable domain, its missing parts supplied by reference TRBV5-4 and TRBJ2-4, is ETGVTQSPTHLIKTRGQQVTLRCSSQSGHNTVSWYQQALGQGPQFIFQYYREEENGRGNFPPRFSGLQFPNYSSELNVNALELDDSALYLCASSFFYGRPYGNIQYFGAGTRLSVL.

This clone appeared a single time. The chain employs TRBV24-1 and TRBJ2-3; 7 bases fit TRBD2. Germline assignment: CDR1 KGHDR and CDR2 SFDVKD. CDR3 length: 16 amino acids. The J segment lost 3 bases and the V segment lost 0 bases, leaving 5 bases of the junction unmatched. This CDR3 is CATSDLIERGTDTQYF. CDR3 coding DNA: TGTGCCACCAGTGATTTGATAGAGCGGGGTACAGATACGCAGTATTTT.